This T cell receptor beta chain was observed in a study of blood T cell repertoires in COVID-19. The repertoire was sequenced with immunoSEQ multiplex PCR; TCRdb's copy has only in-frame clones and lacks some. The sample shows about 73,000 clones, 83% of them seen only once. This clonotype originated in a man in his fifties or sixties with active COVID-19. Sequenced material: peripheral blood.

Written as DNA, the CDR3 is TGTGCCAGCTCGCAGAGGACTTATAATTCACCCCTCCACTTT. Its translation is CASSQRTYNSPLHF. V gene TRBV7-3 combines with J gene TRBJ1-6, with D unresolved. The CDR3 length is 14 residues. The V end lost 8 bases, the J end lost 4 bases, and 12 bases lay between the germline ends. Germline V gene data show CDR1 as SGHTA and CDR2 as FQGTGA.